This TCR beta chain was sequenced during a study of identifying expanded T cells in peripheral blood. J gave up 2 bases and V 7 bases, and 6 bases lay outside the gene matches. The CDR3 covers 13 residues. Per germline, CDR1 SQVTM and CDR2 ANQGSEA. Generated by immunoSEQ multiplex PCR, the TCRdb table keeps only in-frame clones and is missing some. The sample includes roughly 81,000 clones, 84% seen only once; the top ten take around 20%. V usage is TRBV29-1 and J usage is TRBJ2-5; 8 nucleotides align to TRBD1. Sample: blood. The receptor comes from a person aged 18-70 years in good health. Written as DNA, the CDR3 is TGCAGCGGGGGGACAGGAGGACAAGAGACCCAGTACTTC. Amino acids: CSGGTGGQETQYF.